Listed below are T cell receptor beta chains from one sample, sequenced in a study of cytomegalovirus exposure and HLA in healthy donors. Profiled with immunoSEQ multiplex PCR; TCRdb holds only in-frame clones, not every one. The sample data list 35,000 to 50,000 clones. The material sequenced was PBMCs. Source of these receptors: a woman in her 30s in good health and CMV-seropositive. Each CDR3 is given with its conserved first and last residue. Fields, in order: J gene, V gene, D gene, clone size, CDR3 protein, CDR3 DNA. A D gene is named only where the DNA matches it firmly. Clone size is given for some rows only: seen once, a few or many times, or a class if the clone is expanded.

TRBJ2-3 | TRBV6-4 | TRBD2 | NA | CASSQTSGAGDTQYF | TGTGCCAGCAGTCAAACTAGCGGGGCCGGAGATACGCAGTATTTT
TRBJ1-4 | TRBV30 | NA | NA | CAWAERYEKLFF | TGTGCCTGGGCCGAGAGGTATGAAAAACTGTTTTTT
TRBJ2-1 | TRBV6-6 | NA | NA | CASSYSQGWQFF | TGTGCCAGCAGTTACAGTCAGGGATGGCAGTTCTTC
TRBJ2-1 | TRBV5-1 | NA | NA | CASSLGGQGLYNEQFF | TGCGCCAGCAGCTTGGGGGGGCAGGGCCTCTACAATGAGCAGTTCTTC
TRBJ1-4 | TRBV4-2 | NA | NA | CASSRNHREGATNEKLFF | TGTGCCAGCAGCCGAAATCACAGGGAGGGAGCAACTAATGAAAAACTGTTTTTT
TRBJ2-7 | TRBV5-4 | TRBD1 | NA | CASSPYRGEQYF | TGTGCCAGCAGCCCGTACAGGGGGGAGCAGTACTTC
TRBJ1-6 | TRBV10-3 | NA | NA | CAISESVGEDSPLHF | TGCGCCATCAGTGAGTCGGTAGGGGAGGATTCACCCCTCCACTTT
TRBJ2-7 | TRBV12-1 | NA | NA | CASSEGALRYEQYF | TGTGCCAGCAGCGAGGGGGCGTTACGCTACGAGCAGTACTTC
TRBJ1-3 | TRBV11-1 | TRBD1 | NA | CASSLTSTGENTIYF | TGTGCCAGCAGCTTAACTTCGACAGGGGAAAACACCATATATTTT
TRBJ1-3 | TRBV28 | NA | NA | CASSNDRIGNTIYF | TGTGCCAGCAGTAACGACAGGATTGGAAACACCATATATTTT
TRBJ1-1 | TRBV27 | NA | NA | CASSFYRSLDTEAFF | TGTGCCAGCAGTTTTTATCGGTCCCTCGACACTGAAGCTTTCTTT
TRBJ2-2 | TRBV2 | TRBD1 | NA | CASSLTGAHTGELFF | TGTGCCAGCAGTTTGACAGGGGCTCACACCGGGGAGCTGTTTTTT
TRBJ2-7 | TRBV28 | NA | NA | CASSWSPSAYEQYF | TGTGCCAGCAGTTGGTCTCCGAGCGCCTACGAGCAGTACTTC
TRBJ2-6 | TRBV5-4 | NA | NA | CASKGEPSGANVLTF | TGTGCCAGCAAAGGAGAACCCTCTGGGGCCAACGTCCTGACTTTC
TRBJ1-2 | TRBV30 | NA | NA | CAWSGGSYGYTF | TGTGCCTGGAGTGGGGGCAGCTATGGCTACACCTTC
TRBJ1-3 | TRBV5-5 | TRBD1 | NA | CASSLRWGTDPSLGNTIYF | TGTGCCAGCAGCTTGAGATGGGGGACAGACCCATCTCTCGGAAACACCATATATTTT
TRBJ2-3 | TRBV13 | TRBD2 | NA | CASSAPAGADTQYF | TGTGCCAGCAGCGCCCCAGCGGGGGCAGATACGCAGTATTTT
TRBJ1-1 | TRBV11-2 | NA | NA | CASSIAWDKTEAFF | TGTGCCAGCAGCATCGCTTGGGACAAAACTGAAGCTTTCTTT
TRBJ1-2 | TRBV27 | NA | NA | CASSPGQIEFNYGYTF | TGTGCCAGCAGTCCCGGACAGATCGAATTTAACTATGGCTACACCTTC
TRBJ1-5 | TRBV15 | TRBD1 | NA | CATSRSDRGGNQPQHF | TGTGCCACCAGCAGATCGGACAGGGGAGGCAATCAGCCCCAGCATTTT
TRBJ2-1 | TRBV6-5 | NA | NA | CASSSSSYNEQFF | TGTGCCAGTTCCTCGAGCTCCTACAATGAGCAGTTCTTC
TRBJ2-5 | TRBV28 | TRBD1 | NA | CASSSWTGGEQETQYF | TGTGCCAGCAGTTCGTGGACAGGGGGCGAGCAAGAGACCCAGTACTTC
TRBJ1-5 | TRBV6-4 | TRBD1 | NA | CASMIRDRGYRGNQPQHF | TGTGCCAGCATGATACGGGACAGGGGATATAGAGGCAATCAGCCCCAGCATTTT
TRBJ1-1 | TRBV6-5 | NA | NA | CASSSLGGPNTEAFF | TGTGCCAGCAGTTCTCTGGGGGGGCCCAACACTGAAGCTTTCTTT
TRBJ2-6 | TRBV28 | NA | NA | CASSFRPGAGANVLTF | TGTGCCAGCAGTTTTCGTCCAGGGGCTGGGGCCAACGTCCTGACTTTC
TRBJ2-2 | TRBV7-9 | TRBD2 | NA | CASSFSPSGNTGELFF | TGTGCCAGCAGCTTCAGCCCTAGCGGTAACACCGGGGAGCTGTTTTTT
TRBJ2-7 | TRBV28 | TRBD1 | NA | CASQGGGNYEQYF | TGTGCCAGCCAAGGGGGCGGAAACTACGAGCAGTACTTC
TRBJ2-7 | TRBV28 | TRBD1 | NA | CASRPRTGASYEQYF | TGTGCCAGCAGACCGCGGACAGGGGCTTCCTACGAGCAGTACTTC
TRBJ1-2 | TRBV25-1 | NA | NA | CASSDPPPGGGYTF | TGTGCCAGCAGTGATCCTCCCCCAGGAGGAGGCTACACCTTC
TRBJ1-1 | TRBV28 | NA | NA | CASSLTGGLATEAFF | TGTGCCAGCAGTTTGACGGGGGGTTTGGCCACTGAAGCTTTCTTT
TRBJ2-1 | TRBV5-4 | TRBD2 | NA | CASNILGTSGGGKNEQFF | TGTGCCAGCAACATCTTGGGGACTAGCGGGGGAGGTAAGAATGAGCAGTTCTTC
TRBJ2-4 | TRBV19 | TRBD1 | NA | CASSSWHRGSGGAKNIQYF | TGTGCCAGTAGTAGTTGGCACAGGGGAAGCGGCGGGGCCAAAAACATTCAGTACTTC
TRBJ1-6 | TRBV11-3 | NA | NA | CASSSQGMYNSPLHF | TGTGCCAGCAGTTCTCAGGGGATGTATAATTCACCCCTCCACTTT
TRBJ1-6 | TRBV6-6 | NA | NA | CASSYLPGSSPLHF | TGTGCCAGCAGTTACTTGCCAGGGTCCTCACCCCTCCACTTT
TRBJ1-2 | TRBV7-8 | TRBD1 | NA | CASSSTGGYGYTF | TGTGCCAGCAGCTCGACAGGGGGCTATGGCTACACCTTC
TRBJ1-2 | TRBV7-9 | NA | NA | CASSLARSQRGIYGYTF | TGTGCCAGCAGCTTAGCGCGGTCCCAAAGGGGGATCTATGGCTACACCTTC
TRBJ1-2 | TRBV7-6 | TRBD1 | NA | CASSPNDRGNGYTF | TGTGCCAGCAGCCCGAACGACAGGGGGAATGGCTACACCTTC
TRBJ2-1 | TRBV11-1 | TRBD2 | NA | CASSLSGGNNEQFF | TGTGCCAGCAGCCTTAGCGGGGGGAACAATGAGCAGTTCTTC
TRBJ1-2 | TRBV18 | TRBD1 | NA | CASSRGTGEGYTF | TGTGCCAGCTCTCGTGGGACAGGCGAAGGCTACACCTTC
TRBJ2-2 | TRBV29-1 | NA | NA | CSARRGPGNTGELFF | TGCAGCGCCCGGAGAGGGCCAGGGAACACCGGGGAGCTGTTTTTT
TRBJ1-6 | TRBV20-1 | NA | NA | CSASNEEPLHF | TGCAGTGCTAGTAACGAGGAACCCCTCCACTTT
TRBJ2-5 | TRBV11-1 | TRBD2 | NA | CASSRGGRGETQYF | TGTGCCAGCAGCCGGGGGGGGCGTGGAGAGACCCAGTACTTC
TRBJ1-4 | TRBV29-1 | NA | NA | CSVGGTASEKLFF | TGCAGCGTTGGAGGAACTGCCTCTGAAAAACTGTTTTTT
TRBJ1-1 | TRBV6-5 | NA | NA | CASSTRTDLNTEAFF | TGTGCCAGCAGTACACGGACAGACTTGAACACTGAAGCTTTCTTT
TRBJ1-1 | TRBV6-1 | TRBD1 | NA | CASSDQGAGTEAFF | TGTGCCAGCAGTGATCAGGGGGCCGGCACTGAAGCTTTCTTC
TRBJ2-2 | TRBV5-1 | NA | NA | CASSPLPGSGELFF | TGCGCCAGCAGCCCCCTTCCGGGTTCCGGGGAGCTGTTTTTT
TRBJ2-7 | TRBV7-8 | TRBD2 | medium-sized | CASSLRLAGVPISYEQYF | TGTGCCAGCAGCTTACGCCTAGCGGGGGTTCCGATTTCCTACGAGCAGTACTTC
TRBJ2-3 | TRBV28 | TRBD1 | NA | CASSLQGARADTQYF | TGTGCCAGCAGTTTACAGGGGGCGCGAGCAGATACGCAGTATTTT
TRBJ2-7 | TRBV28 | TRBD2 | NA | CASSSQTHSGTSGGPYEQYF | TGTGCCAGCAGTAGTCAGACACATTCAGGGACTAGCGGGGGGCCTTACGAGCAGTACTTC
TRBJ1-2 | TRBV10-3 | NA | medium-sized | CAISGTGNYGYTF | TGTGCCATCAGTGGAACAGGAAACTATGGCTACACCTTC
TRBJ1-5 | TRBV28 | NA | NA | CASSFPQGGGSNQPQHF | TGTGCCAGCAGTTTTCCTCAGGGAGGTGGAAGCAATCAGCCCCAGCATTTT
TRBJ2-5 | TRBV25-1 | TRBD2 | NA | CASSEYPSGGPQETQYF | TGTGCCAGCAGTGAATACCCTAGCGGGGGGCCCCAAGAGACCCAGTACTTC
TRBJ2-2 | TRBV4-2 | TRBD2 | NA | CASSARSGGYTGELFF | TGTGCCAGCAGCGCTCGTAGCGGGGGATACACCGGGGAGCTGTTTTTT
TRBJ2-2 | TRBV19 | NA | NA | CASSPSPTINTGELFF | TGTGCCAGTAGCCCTTCCCCAACTATTAACACCGGGGAGCTGTTTTTT
TRBJ2-7 | TRBV18 | NA | NA | CASSPQFGYEQYF | TGTGCCAGCTCACCTCAGTTCGGGTACGAGCAGTACTTC